Below are 7 T cell receptor beta chains sequenced from a single sample in a study of low-dose radiotherapy and immunotherapy resistance in tumors. First-strand cDNA relied on TRAV- and TRBV-specific primers spanning alpha and beta chains. Over about 19 PCR cycles, TCRs were amplified from a constant-region primer and V-primer adapter. TCRdb re-called the reads through MiXCR, storing one row per CDR3 protein. The repertoire holds 75,000 to 95,000 distinct CDR3 sequences, with just under 9.5% as singletons. The time point is: before trial treatment. Sequencing was performed on PBMCs, taken before treatment. Receptor source: a male donor with prostate cancer.

This clonotype has at least ten counts. The V and J genes are TRBV25-1 and TRBJ2-3; TRBD2 aligns across 11 bases. CDR1 MGHDK and CDR2 SYGVNS come from the germline V gene. J was trimmed by 4 bases and V by 5 bases; bases with no gene match: 5. This CDR3 contains 15 residues. The CDR3 reads CASSTSGSIADTQYF. CDR3 in DNA: TGTGCCAGCAGTACTAGCGGGAGTATTGCAGATACGCAGTATTTT.

This clonotype has ten or more counts. This chain joins TRBV2 and TRBJ1-6, with 7 bases that match TRBD1. The CDR3 covers 15 residues. V lost 4 bases and J lost 10; bases outside the gene matches: 10. Looked up from germline, CDR1 is SNHLY and CDR2 is FYNNEI. CDR3 nucleotide sequence: TGTGCCAGCAGTGTGGGCGACAGGGCCACGTCACCCCTCCACTTT. Translated, it gives CASSVGDRATSPLHF.

This clonotype was counted at least ten times. The genes are TRBV6-1 and TRBJ2-5; TRBD1 is a possible D gene (5 bases). The CDR3 consists of 14 residues. With 6 bases removed from V and 1 base from J, the gap between germline ends came to 12 bases. Germline assignment: CDR1 MNHNS and CDR2 SASEGT. In DNA form, the CDR3 reads TGTGCCAGCAGCGGAACAGGACCCCAAGAGACCCAGTACTTC. Amino acid sequence: CASSGTGPQETQYF.

This clonotype was observed many times. This chain links TRBV4-3 with TRBJ1-6, with D perhaps TRBD1 (6 bases). V lost 0 bases and J lost 0, with 9 bases in between. CDR1 LGHNA and CDR2 YSLEER come from the germline V gene. This CDR3 has 17 residues. The CDR3 region has the DNA TGCGCCAGCAGCCAAGATGGGGGGCTCTCCTATAATTCACCCCTCCACTTT. Its translation is CASSQDGGLSYNSPLHF.

Many counts were recorded for this clonotype. V gene TRBV28 combines with J gene TRBJ2-7, with D tentatively TRBD1 (5 bases). The CDR3 runs to 13 residues. Germline V gene sequence: CDR1 MDHEN, CDR2 SYDVKM. The V end was cut by 2 bases, the J end by 2 bases, with 7 bases between. The DNA for the CDR3 is TGTGCCAGCAGTTTAGACAGTACCTACGAGCAGTACTTC. Amino acid sequence: CASSLDSTYEQYF.

This clonotype was counted many times. The genes are TRBV7-6 and TRBJ2-7; TRBD2 matches 12 bases. Trimming cost V 5 bases and J 0 bases; bases outside gene matches: 2. The CDR3 sequence is 15 residues long. Germline V gene data show CDR1 as SGHVS and CDR2 as FNYEAQ. In nucleotides, the CDR3 is TGTGCCAGCAGCACGACTAGCGGGGGCTCCTACGAGCAGTACTTC. Translated: CASSTTSGGSYEQYF.

At least ten counts were recorded for this clonotype. This chain joins TRBV5-1 and TRBJ1-1; 10 bases align to TRBD1. The CDR3 consists of 14 residues. Germline CDR1 and CDR2: SGHRS and YFSETQ. Trimming removed 0 bases from V and 6 bases from J; junction bases left unmatched: 2. The CDR3 here is CASSLGTGGAEAFF. DNA of the CDR3: TGCGCCAGCAGCTTGGGGACAGGGGGGGCTGAAGCTTTCTTT.